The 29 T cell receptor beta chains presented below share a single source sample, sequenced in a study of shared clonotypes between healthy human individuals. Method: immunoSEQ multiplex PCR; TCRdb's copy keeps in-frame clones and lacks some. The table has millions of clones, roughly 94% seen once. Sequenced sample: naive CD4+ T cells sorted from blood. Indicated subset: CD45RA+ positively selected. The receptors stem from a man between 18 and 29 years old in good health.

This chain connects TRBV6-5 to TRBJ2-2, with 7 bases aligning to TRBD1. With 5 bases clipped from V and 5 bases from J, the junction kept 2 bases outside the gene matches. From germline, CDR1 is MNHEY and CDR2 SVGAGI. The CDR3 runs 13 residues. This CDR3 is CASSTGQTGELFF. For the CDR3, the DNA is TGTGCCAGCAGTACGGGACAGACCGGGGAGCTGTTTTTT.

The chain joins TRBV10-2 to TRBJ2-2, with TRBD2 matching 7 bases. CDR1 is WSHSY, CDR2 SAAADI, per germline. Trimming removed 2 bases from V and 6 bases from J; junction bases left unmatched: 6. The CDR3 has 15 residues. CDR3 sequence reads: CASSEGREQAGELFF. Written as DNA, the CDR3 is TGCGCCAGCAGTGAGGGGCGGGAGCAGGCCGGGGAGCTGTTTTTT.

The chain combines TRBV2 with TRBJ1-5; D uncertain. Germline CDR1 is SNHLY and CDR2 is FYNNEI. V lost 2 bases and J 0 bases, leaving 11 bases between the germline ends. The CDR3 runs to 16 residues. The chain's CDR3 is CASSEQALVSNQPQHF. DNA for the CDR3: TGTGCCAGCAGTGAACAAGCCCTGGTTAGCAATCAGCCCCAGCATTTT.

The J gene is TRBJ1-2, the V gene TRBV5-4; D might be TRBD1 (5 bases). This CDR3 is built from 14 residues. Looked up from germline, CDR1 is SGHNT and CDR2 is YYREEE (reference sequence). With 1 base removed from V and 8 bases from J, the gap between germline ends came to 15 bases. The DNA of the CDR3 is TGTGCCAGCAGCTTGTGGCAGGGAGAAATCGGCTACACCTTC. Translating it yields CASSLWQGEIGYTF.

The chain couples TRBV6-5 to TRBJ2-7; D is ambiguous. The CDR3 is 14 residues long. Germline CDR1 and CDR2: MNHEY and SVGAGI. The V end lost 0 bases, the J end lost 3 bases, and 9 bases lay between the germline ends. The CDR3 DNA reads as TGTGCCAGCAGTTACTCGGCGCAGAACTACGAGCAGTACTTC. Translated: CASSYSAQNYEQYF.

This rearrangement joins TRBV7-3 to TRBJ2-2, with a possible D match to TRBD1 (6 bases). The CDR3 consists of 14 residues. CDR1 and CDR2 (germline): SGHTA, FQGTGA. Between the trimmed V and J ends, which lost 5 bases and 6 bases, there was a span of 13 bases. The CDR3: CASSLGQQSGELFF. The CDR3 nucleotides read TGTGCCAGCAGCCTAGGACAGCAATCCGGGGAGCTGTTTTTT.

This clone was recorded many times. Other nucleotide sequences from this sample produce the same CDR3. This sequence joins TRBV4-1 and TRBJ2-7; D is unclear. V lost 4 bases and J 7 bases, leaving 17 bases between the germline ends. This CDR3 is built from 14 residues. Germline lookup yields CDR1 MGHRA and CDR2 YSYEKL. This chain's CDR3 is CASSPTYLPVEQYF. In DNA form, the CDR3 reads TGCGCCAGCAGCCCAACTTACCTGCCGGTTGAGCAGTACTTC.

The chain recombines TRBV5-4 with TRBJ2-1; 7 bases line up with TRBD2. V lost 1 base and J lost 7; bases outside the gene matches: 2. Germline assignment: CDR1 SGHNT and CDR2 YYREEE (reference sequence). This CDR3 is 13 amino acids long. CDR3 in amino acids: CASSLPSGNEQFF. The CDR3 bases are TGTGCCAGCAGCTTGCCTAGCGGAAATGAGCAGTTCTTC.

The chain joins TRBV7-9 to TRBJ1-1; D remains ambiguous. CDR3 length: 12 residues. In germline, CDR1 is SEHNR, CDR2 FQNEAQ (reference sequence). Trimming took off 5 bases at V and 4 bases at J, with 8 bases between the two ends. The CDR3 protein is CASSPVSTEAFF. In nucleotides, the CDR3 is TGTGCCAGCAGCCCCGTGAGCACTGAAGCTTTCTTT.

The CDR3 nucleotides read TGCGCCAGCAGCCAAATTACAGCCGACTCCTACGAGCAGTACTTC. Its protein is CASSQITADSYEQYF. The genes are TRBV4-1 and TRBJ2-7; the D is unclear. CDR1 and CDR2 from the germline V gene are MGHRA and YSYEKL. With 2 bases removed from V and 0 bases from J, the gap between germline ends came to 11 bases. The CDR3 is made up of 15 amino acids.

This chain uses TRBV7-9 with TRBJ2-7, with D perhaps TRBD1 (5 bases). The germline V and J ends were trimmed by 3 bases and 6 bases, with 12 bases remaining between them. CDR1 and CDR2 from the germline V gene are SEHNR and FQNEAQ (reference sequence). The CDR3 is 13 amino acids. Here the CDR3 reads CASSLSQASEQYF. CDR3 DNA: TGTGCCAGCAGCTTGTCACAGGCGTCCGAGCAGTACTTC. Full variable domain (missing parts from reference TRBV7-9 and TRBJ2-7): DTGVSQNPRHKITKRGQNVTFRCDPISEHNRLYWYRQTLGQGPEFLTYFQNEAQLEKSRLLSDRFSAERPKGSFSTLEIQRTEQGDSAMYLCASSLSQASEQYFGPGTRLTVT.

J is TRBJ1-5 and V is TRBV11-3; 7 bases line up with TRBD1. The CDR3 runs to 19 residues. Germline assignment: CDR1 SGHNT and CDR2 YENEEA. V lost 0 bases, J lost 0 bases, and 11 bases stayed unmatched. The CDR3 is CASSLDNKGQDYSNQPQHF. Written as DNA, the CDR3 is TGTGCCAGCAGCTTAGATAATAAAGGACAGGATTATAGCAATCAGCCCCAGCATTTT.

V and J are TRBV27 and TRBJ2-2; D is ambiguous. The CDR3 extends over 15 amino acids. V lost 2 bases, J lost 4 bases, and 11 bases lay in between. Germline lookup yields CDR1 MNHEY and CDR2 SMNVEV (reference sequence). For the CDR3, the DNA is TGTGCCAGCAGTTTAAGGGTAATCGGCACCGGGGAGCTGTTTTTT. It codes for CASSLRVIGTGELFF.

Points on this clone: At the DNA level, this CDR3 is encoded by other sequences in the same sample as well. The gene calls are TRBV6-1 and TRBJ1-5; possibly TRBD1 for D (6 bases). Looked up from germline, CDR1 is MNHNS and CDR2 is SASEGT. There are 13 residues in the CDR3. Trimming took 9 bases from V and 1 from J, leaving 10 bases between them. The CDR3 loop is CASSTGSNQPQHF. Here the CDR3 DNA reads TGTGCCAGTAGCACAGGGAGCAATCAGCCCCAGCATTTT.

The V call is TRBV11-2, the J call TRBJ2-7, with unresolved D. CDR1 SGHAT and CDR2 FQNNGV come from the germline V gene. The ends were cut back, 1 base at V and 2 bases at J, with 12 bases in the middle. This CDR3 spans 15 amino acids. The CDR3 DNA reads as TGTGCCAGCAGCTTAGCCCCAGCGACTCCCTACGAGCAGTACTTC. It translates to CASSLAPATPYEQYF.

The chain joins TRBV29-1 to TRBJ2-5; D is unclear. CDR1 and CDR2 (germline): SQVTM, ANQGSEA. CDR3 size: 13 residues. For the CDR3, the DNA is TGCAGTTCGAAAAACGGGCTGCAAGAGACCCAGTACTTC. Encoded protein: CSSKNGLQETQYF.

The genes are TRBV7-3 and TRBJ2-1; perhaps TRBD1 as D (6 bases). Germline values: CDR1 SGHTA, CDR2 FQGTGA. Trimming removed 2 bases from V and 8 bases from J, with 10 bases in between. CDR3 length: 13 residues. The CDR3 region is CASSLVRGDEQFF. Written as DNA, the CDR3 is TGTGCCAGCAGCTTAGTCAGGGGAGATGAGCAGTTCTTC.

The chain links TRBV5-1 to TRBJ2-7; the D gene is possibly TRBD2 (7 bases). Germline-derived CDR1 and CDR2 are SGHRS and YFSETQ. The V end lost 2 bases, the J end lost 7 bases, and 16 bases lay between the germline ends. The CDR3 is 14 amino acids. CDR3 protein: CASSLEAGAREQYF. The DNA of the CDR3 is TGCGCCAGCAGCTTAGAGGCGGGGGCCCGTGAGCAGTACTTC.

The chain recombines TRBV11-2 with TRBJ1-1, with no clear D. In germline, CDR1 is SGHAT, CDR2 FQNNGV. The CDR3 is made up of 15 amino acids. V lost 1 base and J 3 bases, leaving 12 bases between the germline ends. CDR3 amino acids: CASSLAGGGYTEAFF. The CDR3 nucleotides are TGTGCCAGCAGCTTAGCCGGCGGAGGGTACACTGAAGCTTTCTTT. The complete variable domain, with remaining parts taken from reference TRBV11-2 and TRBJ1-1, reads EAGVAQSPRYKIIEKRQSVAFWCNPISGHATLYWYQQILGQGPKLLIQFQNNGVVDDSQLPKDRFSAERLKGVDSTLKIQPAKLEDSAVYLCASSLAGGGYTEAFFGQGTRLTVV.

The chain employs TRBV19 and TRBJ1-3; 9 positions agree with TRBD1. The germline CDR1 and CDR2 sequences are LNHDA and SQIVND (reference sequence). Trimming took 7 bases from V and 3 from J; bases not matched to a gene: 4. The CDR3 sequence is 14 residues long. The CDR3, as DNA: TGTGCCAGTACGCACAGGGGGCTTGGAAACACCATATATTTT. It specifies CASTHRGLGNTIYF.

The CDR3 loop reads CASREGTSGGVDTQYF. In nucleotides, the CDR3 is TGTGCCAGCAGGGAAGGGACTAGCGGGGGGGTAGATACGCAGTATTTT. This chain links TRBV5-4 with TRBJ2-3; 16 nucleotides align to TRBD2. This CDR3 is built from 16 residues. J lost 5 bases, V lost 5 bases, and 5 bases had no gene match. CDR1 SGHNT and CDR2 YYREEE come from the germline V gene (reference sequence).

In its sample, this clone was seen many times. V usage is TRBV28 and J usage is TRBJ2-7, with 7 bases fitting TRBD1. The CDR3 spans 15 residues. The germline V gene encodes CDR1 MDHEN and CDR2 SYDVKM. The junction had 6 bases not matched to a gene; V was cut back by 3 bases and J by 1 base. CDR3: CASSLAGTASYEQYF. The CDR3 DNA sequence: TGTGCCAGCAGTTTGGCCGGGACAGCGTCCTACGAGCAGTACTTC.

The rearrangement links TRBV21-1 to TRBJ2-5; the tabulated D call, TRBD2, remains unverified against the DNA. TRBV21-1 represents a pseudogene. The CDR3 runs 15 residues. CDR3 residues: CASSKAAGAGETQYF. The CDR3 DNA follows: TGTGCCAGCAGCAAAGCAGCGGGAGCCGGGGAGACCCAGTACTTC.

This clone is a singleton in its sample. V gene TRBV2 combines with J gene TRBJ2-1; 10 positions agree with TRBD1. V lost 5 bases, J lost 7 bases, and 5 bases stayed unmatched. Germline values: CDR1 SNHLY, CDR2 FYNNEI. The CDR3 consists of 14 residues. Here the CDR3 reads CASSRDRGRNEQFF. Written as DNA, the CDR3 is TGTGCCAGCAGTAGGGACAGGGGAAGGAATGAGCAGTTCTTC.

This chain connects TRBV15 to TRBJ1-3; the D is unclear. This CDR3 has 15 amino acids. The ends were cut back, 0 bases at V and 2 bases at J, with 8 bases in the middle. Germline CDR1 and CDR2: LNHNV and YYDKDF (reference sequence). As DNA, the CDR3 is TGTGCCACCAGCAGAGATTTAGGGACTGGAAACACCATATATTTT. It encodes CATSRDLGTGNTIYF.

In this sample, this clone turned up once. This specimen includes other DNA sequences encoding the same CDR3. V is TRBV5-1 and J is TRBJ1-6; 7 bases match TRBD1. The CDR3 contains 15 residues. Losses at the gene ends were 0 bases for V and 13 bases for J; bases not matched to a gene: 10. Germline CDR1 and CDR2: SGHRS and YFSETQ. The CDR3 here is CASSLEDRAGSPLHF. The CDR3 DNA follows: TGCGCCAGCAGCTTGGAAGACAGGGCCGGCTCGCCCCTCCACTTT.

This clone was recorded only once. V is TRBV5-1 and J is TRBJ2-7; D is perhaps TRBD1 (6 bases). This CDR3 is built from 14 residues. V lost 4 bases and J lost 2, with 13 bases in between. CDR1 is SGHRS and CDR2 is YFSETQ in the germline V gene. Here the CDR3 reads CASSPRDIPYEQYF. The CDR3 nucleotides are TGCGCCAGCAGCCCCCGGGACATTCCCTACGAGCAGTACTTC.

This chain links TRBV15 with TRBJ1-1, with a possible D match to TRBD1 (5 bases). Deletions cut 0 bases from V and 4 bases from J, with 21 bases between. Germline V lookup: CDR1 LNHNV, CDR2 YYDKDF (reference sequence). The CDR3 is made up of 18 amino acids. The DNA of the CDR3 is TGTGCCACCAGCAGAGATAAAGGGTTTTGGAGGGGTAGCACTGAAGCTTTCTTT. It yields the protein CATSRDKGFWRGSTEAFF.

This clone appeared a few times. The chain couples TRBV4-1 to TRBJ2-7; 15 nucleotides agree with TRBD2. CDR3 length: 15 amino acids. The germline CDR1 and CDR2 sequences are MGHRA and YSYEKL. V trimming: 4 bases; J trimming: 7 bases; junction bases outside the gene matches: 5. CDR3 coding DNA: TGCGCCAGCAGCCTCGGACTAGCGGGAGGGAGGGAGCAGTACTTC. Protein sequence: CASSLGLAGGREQYF.